Detailed here is one T cell receptor (beta chain). Its specificity is unknown. The entry originates in a study of glioma-infiltrating T cells. General observations from the study: CDR3 overlap between tissue and blood was very small.

The ends lost 1 base at V and 11 bases at J; junction bases unmatched: 14. CDR1 and CDR2 (germline): SGHVS, FNYEAQ. This CDR3 has 17 amino acids. Amplification of TCR alpha and beta CDR3 regions from RNA used iRepertoire nested multiplex PCR. TCRdb reprocessed the multiplex PCR reads via MiXCR and lists one record per CDR3 protein. Among under 200,000 distinct CDR3 sequences listed, more than 30% were seen once. The specimen was glioma tissue, nonneoplastic brain tissue, or PBMCs (not recorded which). The TCR was taken from a human donor with low-grade glioma or glioblastoma, undergoing nonglioma brain surgery, or in good health (not recorded which). The gene calls are TRBV7-6 and TRBJ2-3, with 11 nucleotides matching TRBD1. This CDR3 reads CASSLGTGGVGVYEQYF. CDR3 in DNA: TGTGCCAGCAGCTTAGGGACAGGGGGCGTGGGAGTCTACGAGCAGTATTTT.